Following are 28 T cell receptor beta chains from one sample sequenced in a study of blood T cells in healthy people across ages. The second PCR ran about 6 to 12 cycles with a sample-barcoded 5' primer and J-beta primers. TCRdb reanalysed the 5' RACE reads using MiXCR and keeps one entry per CDR3 protein. The sample lists some 710,000 distinct CDR3 sequences, about 46% seen once, with around 18% in the top ten. Sequencing was performed on blood. These receptors were obtained from a man older than 75 in good health.

A few counts support this clonotype. This CDR3 reads CASVQTGSAYEQYF. The CDR3 region has the DNA TGCGCCAGCGTTCAGACAGGATCCGCCTACGAGCAGTACTTC. The chain recombines TRBV10-2 with TRBJ2-7; a weak D match, TRBD1 (6 bases). V was cut by 8 bases and J by 2 bases, with 16 bases left in between. The CDR3 spans 14 residues. The V gene's germline CDR1 is WSHSY and CDR2 SAAADI.

In its sample, this clonotype was seen a few times. This sequence joins TRBV20-1 and TRBJ2-5; possibly TRBD2 for D (6 bases). Germline CDR1 is DFQATT and CDR2 is SNEGSKA (reference sequence). The CDR3 is 15 amino acids. Trimming pared 1 base from V and 0 bases from J, leaving 12 bases between. CDR3 protein: CSARAGGDHQETQYF. CDR3 nucleotide sequence: TGCAGTGCTAGAGCGGGCGGGGACCACCAAGAGACCCAGTACTTC.

On this clonotype: Mismatch with germline at one junction end may stem from a read error. This chain connects TRBV29-1 to TRBJ2-5; no firm D call. Germline lookup yields CDR1 SQVTM and CDR2 ANQGSEA. The CDR3 sequence is 12 residues long. The CDR3 region is CSVRLGQGTQYF. CDR3 bases: TGCAGCGTCCGTCTTGGGCAAGGGACCCAGTACTTC.

Turning to this clonotype: An end of the junction does not agree with germline; a read error may underlie this. The V call is TRBV5-4, the J call TRBJ1-1, with 8 bases lining up with TRBD1. The CDR3 covers 14 residues. Germline-derived CDR1 and CDR2 are SGHNT and YYREEE (reference sequence). CDR3 loop: CASRLDRVNTEAFF. The DNA for the CDR3 is TGTGCCAGCAGGTTGGACAGGGTGAACACTGAAGCTTTCTTT.

This clonotype was picked up many times. The CDR3, as DNA: TGTGCCAGCAGCTTAGCGGCACCTGGGGCCAACGTCCTGACTTTC. This codes for CASSLAAPGANVLTF. The V gene is TRBV7-2, the J gene TRBJ2-6, with D unresolved. The CDR3 contains 15 residues. With 0 bases removed from V and 2 bases from J, the gap between germline ends came to 5 bases. Germline V gene lookup returns CDR1 SGHTA and CDR2 FQGNSA.

Worth noting for this clonotype: A read error may explain this, as a much larger clone is one base away. The V gene is TRBV11-3, the J gene TRBJ2-5; unclear D gene. This CDR3 is 15 amino acids long. Germline V gene lookup returns CDR1 SGHNT and CDR2 YENEEA. The chain's CDR3 is CTSTPYMTGEETQYF. Written as DNA, the CDR3 is TGTACCAGCACCCCCTACATGACTGGAGAGGAGACCCAGTACTTC.

This clonotype was counted between two and nine times. The genes are TRBV11-2 and TRBJ2-5; 12 positions match TRBD2. Germline V gene data show CDR1 as SGHAT and CDR2 as FQNNGV. The length of the CDR3 is 15 residues. V gave up 5 bases and J gave up 5 bases; unmatched junction bases: 6. CDR3 nucleotides: TGTGCCAGCAGCATAAGACTAGCGGGAGTTGAGACCCAGTACTTC. Translation: CASSIRLAGVETQYF.

V is TRBV7-9 and J is TRBJ2-1, with a weak D call TRBD2 (6 bases). The end of the DNA aligns better with TRBJ2-7, so the J call may be wrong. Germline-derived CDR1 and CDR2 are SEHNR and FQNEAQ (reference sequence). The length of the CDR3 is 17 residues. The DNA of the CDR3 is TGTGCCAGCAGCTTAATGGTGGGAGGCCAGGTCTACAATGAGCAGTACTTC. It specifies CASSLMVGGQVYNEQYF.

The chain recombines TRBV9 with TRBJ2-1, with D unresolved. The germline gives CDR1 SGDLS, CDR2 YYNGEE. This CDR3 has 17 amino acids. V lost 0 bases to trimming and J lost 0 bases, with 13 bases between them. The CDR3: CASSVDQGPNSYNEQFF. CDR3 nucleotides: TGTGCCAGCAGCGTAGACCAAGGACCTAACTCCTACAATGAGCAGTTCTTC.

Many counts were recorded for this clonotype. The CDR3 loop is CASSQDQNSYNEQFF. The CDR3 nucleotides read TGTGCCAGCAGCCAAGATCAAAACTCCTACAATGAGCAGTTCTTC. V gene TRBV3-1 combines with J gene TRBJ2-1; D is unresolved. There are 15 residues in the CDR3. CDR1 LGHDT and CDR2 YNNKEL come from the germline V gene (reference sequence). Between the trimmed V and J ends, which lost 0 bases and 0 bases, there was a span of 6 bases.

Points on this clonotype: The conserved phenylalanine or tryptophan normally closing the CDR3 is absent here, so this likely arose from a read error. The CDR3 coding sequence is TGTGCCAGCAGCCAAGGGGTCGGAATTCAGTACTAC. Protein sequence: CASSQGVGIQYY. The V and J genes are TRBV3-1 and TRBJ2-7; unclear D gene. The CDR3 has 12 amino acids. V was pared by 1 base and J by 10 bases, with 11 bases between. Germline CDR1 and CDR2: LGHDT and YNNKEL (reference sequence).

The gene calls are TRBV6-1 and TRBJ1-1; no clear D gene. Germline-derived CDR1 and CDR2 are MNHNS and SASEGT. This CDR3 region has 14 residues. V was cut by 5 bases and J by 0 bases, with 10 bases left in between. CDR3 sequence (DNA): TGTGCCAGCAGTCTTCTGGATGTGAACACTGAAGCTTTCTTT. This gives the protein CASSLLDVNTEAFF.

Only a few counts were recorded for this clonotype. This chain uses TRBV9 with TRBJ2-7; perhaps D is TRBD1 or TRBD2 (5 bases each). CDR3 length: 15 amino acids. Deletions cut 0 bases from V and 4 bases from J, with 14 bases between. CDR1 is SGDLS, CDR2 YYNGEE, per germline. Written as DNA, the CDR3 is TGTGCCAGCAGCGTAGCGGGGACGCCCGATTACGAGCAGTACTTC. This gives the protein CASSVAGTPDYEQYF.

V and J are TRBV6-2 or TRBV6-3 and TRBJ2-5; TRBD2 is a possible D gene (6 bases). Germline CDR1 MNHEY, CDR2 SVGEGT. The CDR3 contains 15 residues. V gave up 4 bases and J gave up 1 base, with 13 bases separating them. The CDR3 DNA reads TGTGCCAGCAGTTCCTTCTTAGCGGCCCAAGAGACCCAGTACTTC. It specifies CASSSFLAAQETQYF.

This clonotype was observed a handful of times. The chain has TRBV24-1 and TRBJ2-1; 14 nucleotides match TRBD2. Germline loops: CDR1 KGHDR, CDR2 SFDVKD. The CDR3 is made up of 17 amino acids. V dropped 9 bases and J dropped 7; count of bases not matched to a gene: 13. CDR3 amino acids: CATSATSGRAGTNEQFF. The CDR3, as DNA: TGTGCCACCTCCGCGACTAGCGGGAGGGCCGGGACGAATGAGCAGTTCTTC.

The chain carries TRBV5-1 and TRBJ1-2, with TRBD1 matching over 8 bases. Germline V gene data show CDR1 as SGHRS and CDR2 as YFSETQ. The CDR3 runs 14 residues. The ends lost 2 bases at V and 6 bases at J; junction bases unmatched: 6. The CDR3 spells CASSLQGVEDGYTF. The DNA for the CDR3 is TGCGCCAGCAGCTTACAGGGGGTTGAGGATGGCTACACCTTC.

This clonotype was seen repeatedly, ten times or more. The gene calls are TRBV7-3 and TRBJ2-1; TRBD2 might be the D (5 bases). This CDR3 is 15 amino acids long. Germline V gene lookup returns CDR1 SGHTA and CDR2 FQGTGA. The V and J ends lost 5 bases and 0 bases respectively, with 11 bases between them. CDR3 protein: CASSPEGSSYNEQFF. DNA for the CDR3: TGTGCCAGCAGCCCGGAAGGGAGCTCCTACAATGAGCAGTTCTTC.

This chain uses TRBV29-1 with TRBJ1-2; 8 bases map to TRBD1. The CDR3 contains 15 residues. The V gene end was trimmed by 5 bases and the J gene end by 2 bases; junction bases not matched to a gene: 10. CDR1 SQVTM and CDR2 ANQGSEA come from the germline V gene. CDR3 sequence: CSVYFPAGGNYGYTF. CDR3 in DNA: TGCAGCGTTTATTTCCCAGCAGGGGGCAACTATGGCTACACCTTC.

The chain combines TRBV4-3 with TRBJ2-7; 7 nucleotides align to TRBD2. The germline V gene encodes CDR1 LGHNA and CDR2 YSLEER. The V and J ends lost 0 bases and 5 bases, in that order; junction bases with no gene match: 10. The CDR3 runs to 16 residues. CDR3 DNA: TGCGCCAGCAGCCAAGAGGTAGGGAGGGCCTGGAACGAGCAGTACTTC. It encodes CASSQEVGRAWNEQYF.

This clonotype was found a few times. This may arise from a read error, as a much more abundant clone is one base away. The V gene is TRBV5-5, the J gene TRBJ1-5, with TRBD1 as a possible D gene (5 bases). This CDR3 spans 14 amino acids. With 0 bases removed from V and 3 bases from J, the gap between germline ends came to 7 bases. Germline CDR1 is SGHKS and CDR2 is YYEKEE (reference sequence). In DNA, the CDR3 is TGTGCCAGCAGCTTGGTGGACAACAATCAGCCCCAGCATTTT. Translation gives CASSLVDNNQPQHF.

The V and J genes are TRBV7-3 and TRBJ2-5; no clear D gene. The germline CDR1 and CDR2 sequences are SGHTA and FQGTGA. The V and J ends lost 5 bases and 11 bases respectively, with 21 bases between them. This CDR3 is 14 amino acids long. CDR3 in amino acids: CASSRQSRDNEQYF. The CDR3 nucleotides read TGTGCCAGCAGCCGTCAGAGCAGAGACAATGAGCAGTACTTC.

The table lists this clonotype with a count of one. The V and J genes are TRBV4-2 and TRBJ2-6; D possibly uses TRBD1 or TRBD2 (7 bases each). CDR1 is LGHNA, CDR2 YNFKEQ, per germline. V lost 0 bases, J lost 0 bases, and 18 bases lay in between. CDR3 length equals 20 residues. CDR3 sequence reads: CASSQERGGTVSSGANVLTF. The CDR3 DNA is TGTGCCAGCAGCCAAGAAAGGGGAGGGACAGTGAGCTCTGGGGCCAACGTCCTGACTTTC.

V and J are TRBV5-1 and TRBJ2-7, with 9 bases matching TRBD1. The CDR3 spans 15 residues. V dropped 4 bases and J dropped 4; count of bases not matched to a gene: 9. Looked up from germline, CDR1 is SGHRS and CDR2 is YFSETQ. This CDR3 reads CASSKPGTGSYEQYF. CDR3 bases: TGCGCCAGCAGCAAACCTGGGACAGGGAGTTACGAGCAGTACTTC.

The V and J genes are TRBV7-8 and TRBJ1-2; 12 positions agree with TRBD1. The CDR3 totals 15 residues. Looked up from germline, CDR1 is SGHVS and CDR2 is FQNEAQ. V trimming: 5 bases; J trimming: 8 bases; junction bases outside the gene matches: 9. This chain's CDR3 is CASSARDRGRAGYTF. In nucleotides, the CDR3 is TGTGCCAGCAGCGCCCGGGACAGGGGGCGCGCGGGCTACACCTTC.

This clonotype was seen ten or more times. The rearrangement links TRBV5-8 to TRBJ2-7; 10 bases match TRBD2. Germline CDR1 and CDR2: SGHTS and YDEGEE. V was pared by 4 bases and J by 6 bases, with 10 bases of the junction left unmatched. The CDR3 extends over 15 amino acids. In nucleotides, the CDR3 is TGTGCCAGCAGCGCCCCTAGCGGGAGACGAAGCGAGCAGTACTTC. Translation: CASSAPSGRRSEQYF.

In this sample, this clonotype turned up once. The V call is TRBV7-2, the J call TRBJ2-5, with TRBD1 matching over 7 bases. V was pared by 2 bases and J by 0 bases, with 9 bases of the junction left unmatched. The CDR3 is 17 residues long. CDR1 is SGHTA, CDR2 FQGNSA, per germline. CDR3 sequence reads: CASSLPLFDRDQETQYF. DNA for the CDR3: TGTGCCAGCAGCTTACCCTTATTCGACAGGGACCAAGAGACCCAGTACTTC.

As concerns this clonotype: The junction and the germline gene differ at one end; a read error may be behind it. The rearrangement links TRBV24-1 to TRBJ2-1; D is undetermined. Germline-derived CDR1 and CDR2 are KGHDR and SFDVKD. The CDR3 is 14 residues long. CDR3 residues: CATSSRWGKIEQFF. DNA for the CDR3: TGCGCCACCAGTTCCCGATGGGGAAAAATCGAGCAGTTCTTC.

This chain uses TRBV10-1 with TRBJ2-7; D is tentatively TRBD1 or TRBD2 (5 bases each). Deletions cut 2 bases from V and 2 bases from J, with 10 bases between. CDR3 length: 14 amino acids. From germline, CDR1 is WNHNN and CDR2 SYGVQD (reference sequence). The CDR3 region is CASSENQGPYEQYF. Here the CDR3 DNA reads TGCGCCAGCAGTGAGAACCAGGGACCCTACGAGCAGTACTTC.